Shown below are 19 T cell receptor beta chains from a single sample sequenced in a study of human T cells and chemical hapten exposure. Specified time point: healthy volunteer bleed at 2 weeks. Unfractionated whole blood served as the source for total RNA extraction. TCRdb recomputed calls from the RACE reads with MiXCR, one row per CDR3 protein. The repertoire holds roughly 130,000 distinct CDR3 sequences, approximately 9.1% seen once, with approximately 2% in the top ten. Material: whole blood. The receptors come from a male donor in good health. Some clones in this sample may be carry-over from other donors' samples.

This clonotype was seen more than once but under ten times. The chain employs TRBV25-1 and TRBJ2-7; maybe TRBD2 (5 bases). CDR3 length: 13 amino acids. The V gene lost 8 bases and the J gene lost 1 base, with 12 bases spanning the gap. Germline V gives CDR1 MGHDK, CDR2 SYGVNS. In DNA form, the CDR3 reads TGTGCCAGCCGGGATCCTTTTTCCTACGAGCAGTACTTC. As protein: CASRDPFSYEQYF.

This clonotype was seen a handful of times. The chain joins TRBV29-1 to TRBJ1-1; D is possibly TRBD1 (5 bases). Deletions cut 5 bases from V and 5 bases from J, with 9 bases between. This CDR3 contains 11 residues. Germline CDR1 is SQVTM and CDR2 is ANQGSEA. For the CDR3, the DNA is TGCAGCGTTCGCGGGGGAACTGAAGCTTTCTTT. Encoded protein: CSVRGGTEAFF.

This clonotype has a handful of counts. CDR3 region: CSARDDHYRGNTEAFF. CDR3 DNA: TGCAGTGCTAGAGACGACCACTACAGGGGCAACACTGAAGCTTTCTTT. V usage is TRBV20-1 and J usage is TRBJ1-1; 7 bases fit TRBD1. CDR3 length: 16 amino acids. V trimming: 0 bases; J trimming: 2 bases; junction bases outside the gene matches: 9. Germline CDR1 DFQATT, CDR2 SNEGSKA (reference sequence).

The genes are TRBV5-4 and TRBJ2-5; no clear D gene. V dropped 4 bases and J dropped 2 bases, with 12 bases sitting between them. Germline CDR1 reads SGHNT; CDR2 reads YYREEE (reference sequence). This CDR3 has 14 residues. CDR3 in DNA: TGTGCCAGCAGCCCCCACAGAAAACAAGAGACCCAGTACTTC. This translates into CASSPHRKQETQYF. Looking up the rest from reference TRBV5-4 and TRBJ2-5 gives the full variable domain: ETGVTQSPTHLIKTRGQQVTLRCSSQSGHNTVSWYQQALGQGPQFIFQYYREEENGRGNFPPRFSGLQFPNYSSELNVNALELDDSALYLCASSPHRKQETQYFGPGTRLLVL.

V and J are TRBV7-9 and TRBJ2-2; the D gene is possibly TRBD1 (9 bases). Germline values: CDR1 SEHNR, CDR2 FQNEAQ (reference sequence). V lost 6 bases to trimming and J lost 1 base, with 24 bases between them. CDR3 length: 19 amino acids. This CDR3 reads CASRSQDGRGQGNTGELFF. The DNA for the CDR3 is TGTGCCAGCAGATCCCAAGACGGGAGGGGACAGGGGAACACCGGGGAGCTGTTTTTT.

This clonotype was detected only a few times. The chain carries TRBV19 and TRBJ2-1; 9 bases align to TRBD2. The CDR3 is 14 residues long. Germline trimming cut 6 bases from V and 7 bases from J; bases unmatched to any gene: 7. Germline-derived CDR1 and CDR2 are LNHDA and SQIVND (reference sequence). CDR3 bases: TGTGCCAGTAGGGCGGGAGGGCCACGGAATGAGCAGTTCTTC. Its translation is CASRAGGPRNEQFF.

In this sample, this clonotype turned up a few times. CDR3 sequence: CASSTGQHNEQFF. The CDR3 region has the DNA TGTGCCAGCAGCACGGGACAACACAATGAGCAGTTCTTC. The J gene is TRBJ2-1, the V gene TRBV7-8; D might be TRBD1 (6 bases). Germline CDR1 reads SGHVS; CDR2 reads FQNEAQ. CDR3 length: 13 amino acids. Deletions cut 5 bases from V and 5 bases from J, with 10 bases between.

This clonotype was seen repeatedly, ten times or more. The genes are TRBV12-3 or TRBV12-4 and TRBJ2-6, with 7 nucleotides matching TRBD1. The CDR3 length is 17 residues. The V segment lost 5 bases and the J segment 0 bases; nucleotides outside the gene matches: 7. The CDR3 is CASSLMTGLSGANVLTF. The DNA for the CDR3 is TGTGCCAGCAGTCTCATGACAGGGCTCTCTGGGGCCAACGTCCTGACTTTC.

The V and J genes are TRBV10-3 and TRBJ1-5; D may be TRBD1 (5 bases). The CDR3 has 13 residues. V lost 3 bases, J lost 7 bases, and 10 bases lay in between. CDR1 is ENHRY, CDR2 SYGVKD, per germline. The CDR3 sequence: CAISEGELQPQHF. DNA of the CDR3: TGTGCCATCAGTGAAGGGGAACTCCAGCCCCAGCATTTT.

This chain connects TRBV7-9 to TRBJ2-1; TRBD1 matches 10 bases. CDR1 SEHNR and CDR2 FQNEAQ come from the germline V gene (reference sequence). This CDR3 has 15 amino acids. V shed 4 bases and J 7 bases; nucleotides not matched to a gene: 7. In nucleotides, the CDR3 is TGTGCCAGCAGCTCTGGGACAGGGGCCCTAAATGAGCAGTTCTTC. This codes for CASSSGTGALNEQFF. The entire variable domain, with the rest obtained from reference TRBV7-9 and TRBJ2-1, is as follows: DTGVSQNPRHKITKRGQNVTFRCDPISEHNRLYWYRQTLGQGPEFLTYFQNEAQLEKSRLLSDRFSAERPKGSFSTLEIQRTEQGDSAMYLCASSSGTGALNEQFFGPGTRLTVL.

This clonotype was recorded a few times. V is TRBV7-9 and J is TRBJ2-5; D gene unclear. V was shortened by 6 bases and J by 2 bases, with 16 bases between the two germline ends. The CDR3 contains 15 residues. Germline V gene lookup returns CDR1 SEHNR and CDR2 FQNEAQ (reference sequence). CDR3 loop: CASSSPGSPQETQYF. The CDR3 DNA follows: TGTGCCAGCAGTTCCCCCGGCTCACCTCAAGAGACCCAGTACTTC.

CDR3 protein: CSAPGQGEYEQYF. The CDR3 DNA follows: TGCAGTGCCCCGGGACAGGGGGAGTACGAGCAGTACTTC. J is TRBJ2-7 and V is TRBV20-1, with TRBD1 matching over 11 bases. CDR1 and CDR2 from the germline V gene are DFQATT and SNEGSKA (reference sequence). The CDR3 length is 13 residues. V shed 6 bases and J 4 bases; nucleotides not matched to a gene: 5.

This clonotype was seen only a few times. The chain recombines TRBV12-3 or TRBV12-4 with TRBJ2-5; maybe TRBD2 (6 bases). The CDR3 covers 16 residues. Trimming removed 6 bases from V and 5 bases from J, with 22 bases in between. The DNA for the CDR3 is TGTGCCAGCAGGCCAAATTACGGCGCGGGACTCGAGACCCAGTACTTC. This sequence encodes CASRPNYGAGLETQYF.

The chain carries TRBV10-1 and TRBJ1-1; unclear D gene. Germline CDR1 is WNHNN and CDR2 is SYGVQD (reference sequence). CDR3 length: 11 residues. V was shortened by 2 bases and J by 11 bases, with 9 bases between the two germline ends. The CDR3 is CASSENEVAFF. The CDR3 region has the DNA TGCGCCAGCAGTGAGAACGAAGTGGCTTTCTTT.

The rearrangement joins TRBV11-1 to TRBJ2-1; D ambiguous. The CDR3 consists of 14 residues. With 7 bases removed from V and 5 bases from J, the gap between germline ends came to 15 bases. Germline CDR1 reads SGHAT; CDR2 reads FQDESV (reference sequence). The CDR3 region has the DNA TGTGCCAGCACTGATTCCAGCCACGACAATGAGCAGTTCTTC. Its translation: CASTDSSHDNEQFF.

This chain uses TRBV29-1 with TRBJ1-2; 9 nucleotides align to TRBD1. This CDR3 region has 11 residues. The germline V gene encodes CDR1 SQVTM and CDR2 ANQGSEA. The junction had 3 bases not matched to a gene; V was cut back by 5 bases and J by 8 bases. In nucleotides, the CDR3 is TGCAGCGTTACAGGGGGCCGAGGCTACACCTTC. This encodes CSVTGGRGYTF. Using reference TRBV29-1 and TRBJ1-2 for the parts outside the CDR3, the full variable domain is SAVISQKPSRDICQRGTSLTIQCQVDSQVTMMFWYRQQPGQSLTLIATANQGSEATYESGFVIDKFPISRPNLTFSTLTVSNMSPEDSSIYLCSVTGGRGYTFGSGTRLTVV.

The genes are TRBV11-2 and TRBJ2-5, with 8 nucleotides matching TRBD1. The CDR3 is 14 amino acids. The germline gives CDR1 SGHAT, CDR2 FQNNGV. The trim removed 4 bases at V and 9 bases at J, leaving 10 bases unmatched. CDR3 region: CASSSVTGDEPQYF. The CDR3, as DNA: TGTGCCAGCAGCTCTGTGACAGGGGACGAGCCCCAGTACTTC.

The J gene is TRBJ2-7, the V gene TRBV9; 11 positions agree with TRBD1. Germline CDR1 and CDR2: SGDLS and YYNGEE. CDR3 size: 14 residues. Trimming took 2 bases from V and 4 from J; bases not matched to a gene: 2. The CDR3 DNA reads TGTGCCAGCAGCGTCGGACAGGGGGCATACGAGCAGTACTTC. It yields the protein CASSVGQGAYEQYF.

V and J are TRBV12-3 or TRBV12-4 and TRBJ1-2; 7 positions agree with TRBD1. The CDR3 is 14 amino acids. J was trimmed by 1 base and V by 6 bases; bases with no gene match: 5. In DNA, the CDR3 is TGTGCCAGCAGGGGGACAGACGGTAACTATGGCTACACCTTC. It translates to CASRGTDGNYGYTF.